These T cell receptor beta chains were read from a single sample in a study of control samples from healthy donors and cancer patients. Assay used: immunoSEQ multiplex PCR; TCRdb lists only in-frame clones, some missing. Among some 130,000 clones listed, 90% were seen once. The sample consisted of blood. These TCRs come from a man between 40 and 49 years old in good health. Both conserved end residues are part of each CDR3. Each record gives: D gene, clone size, J gene, V gene, CDR3 DNA, CDR3 protein. D genes are given only for firm matches. Clone size, where shown, is once, few, many, or a class for clones that have expanded.

. | . | TRBJ1-6 | TRBV6-2/TRBV6-3 | TGTGCCAGCAGCCCAGATAATGAAGTTCGATCACCCCTCCACTTT | CASSPDNEVRSPLHF
TRBD1 | . | TRBJ1-2 | TRBV5-6 | TGTGCCAGCGGGGTTACCCAGGGACCGTCCAGGGGGTATGCCACTGGCTACACCTTC | CASGVTQGPSRGYATGYTF
. | . | TRBJ1-1 | TRBV11-2 | TGTGCCAGCACTAAGCCAAGGTCCAGTCTCACTGAAGCTTTCTTT | CASTKPRSSLTEAFF
. | . | TRBJ1-1 | TRBV2 | TGTGCCAGCAGTAATCAGGGAGAGGGCACTGAAGCTTTCTTT | CASSNQGEGTEAFF
TRBD2 | once | TRBJ2-3 | TRBV6-2/TRBV6-3 | TGTGCCAGCAGCAGGACTAGCGGGGGGGTTAAGTCAGATACGCAGTATTTT | CASSRTSGGVKSDTQYF
. | . | TRBJ2-3 | TRBV7-2 | TGTGCCAGCAGCTTAGAGGGGGATACGCAGTATTTT | CASSLEGDTQYF
. | once | TRBJ1-6 | TRBV7-7 | TGTGCTAGCAGCTTAAATATAAATTCACCCCTCCACTTT | CASSLNINSPLHF
. | . | TRBJ1-5 | TRBV28 | TGTGCCAGCAGTTTAAGTTGGAATAGCAATCAGCCCCAGCATTTT | CASSLSWNSNQPQHF
TRBD2 | few | TRBJ2-3 | TRBV7-9 | TGTGCCAGCAGCCCCCAACAGCGGGGGCCATCTCAGGATACGCAGTATTTT | CASSPQQRGPSQDTQYF
. | . | TRBJ1-3 | TRBV24-1 | TGTGCCACCAGTGATCCGGTCTCTGGAAACACCATATATTTT | CATSDPVSGNTIYF
TRBD2 | . | TRBJ2-4 | TRBV5-1 | TGCGCCAGCAGCTTGGTCTCAGCGGGGGGACAAAAAAACATTCAGTACTTC | CASSLVSAGGQKNIQYF
. | . | TRBJ1-1 | TRBV2 | TGTGCCAGCAGCGACCGGGTAGGGACTGAAGCTTTCTTT | CASSDRVGTEAFF
. | once | TRBJ1-1 | TRBV19 | TGTGCCAGTATCACATCCCGTCTCACTGAAGCTTTCTTT | CASITSRLTEAFF
. | once | TRBJ2-7 | TRBV5-1 | TGCGCCAGCAGCCCTTTTTTGCCGGGTAGCTCCTACGAGCAGTACTTC | CASSPFLPGSSYEQYF